This T cell receptor beta chain was sequenced for a study of control samples from healthy donors and cancer patients. The CDR3 loop spans 18 amino acids. J gave up 8 bases and V 3 bases, and 18 bases lay outside the gene matches. The germline CDR1 and CDR2 sequences are MGHRA and YSYEKL. The data were produced by immunoSEQ multiplex PCR, yet TCRdb's version contains in-frame clones alone and is incomplete. This sample carries 22,000 or so clones, approximately 89% of them seen once, and the ten largest clones take around 39%. The gene calls are TRBV4-1 and TRBJ1-5; TRBD1 matches 8 bases. Sequencing was done on a sample of PBMCs. The clonotype originates from a man in his 60s with head and neck cancer. Here the CDR3 reads CASSHPTGQVSFGEPQHF. DNA for the CDR3: TGCGCCAGCAGCCATCCTACGGGACAGGTCAGTTTCGGGGAGCCCCAGCATTTT.